These 20 T cell receptor beta chains were all obtained from the same sample, sequenced in a study of T cell responses to AZD1222 COVID-19 vaccine. Here immunoSEQ multiplex PCR was the method, and the copy in TCRdb shows in-frame clones only, minus some. Here the sample spans 150,000 to 200,000 clones, almost 95% being singletons. The sample here was peripheral blood, taken on day 0 of AZD1222 vaccination. Receptors originate from an adult in good health.

The rearrangement joins TRBV7-9 to TRBJ1-3, with TRBD1 as a possible D gene (6 bases). Germline V CDR1 and CDR2: SEHNR, FQNEAQ (reference sequence). The CDR3 totals 15 residues. V was trimmed by 10 bases and J by 1 base, leaving 17 bases between them. The CDR3 region is CATPKQGLSGNTIYF. CDR3 bases: TGTGCCACCCCAAAACAGGGACTGTCTGGAAACACCATATATTTT.

The chain combines TRBV12-5 with TRBJ2-5; D uncertain. CDR3 length: 13 amino acids. Germline-derived CDR1 and CDR2 are LGHNT and FRNRAP. The V end lost 6 bases, the J end lost 4 bases, and 12 bases lay between the germline ends. The DNA of the CDR3 is TGTGCTAGTGGAGGGAACCCGGGAGAGACCCAGTACTTC. Its translation: CASGGNPGETQYF. Drawing the rest from reference TRBV12-5 and TRBJ2-5, the complete variable domain is DARVTQTPRHKVTEMGQEVTMRCQPILGHNTVFWYRQTMMQGLELLAYFRNRAPLDDSGMPKDRFSAEMPDATLATLKIQPSEPRDSAVYFCASGGNPGETQYFGPGTRLLVL.

The CDR3 DNA is TGTGCCAGCAGCCCCCTGGGGTCAGGGGGAATTAGTGGCTACACCTTC. Protein: CASSPLGSGGISGYTF. J is TRBJ1-2 and V is TRBV7-2, with 7 bases matching TRBD1. With V trimmed by 5 bases and J by 7 bases, 16 bases remained unmatched. Germline CDR1 is SGHTA and CDR2 is FQGNSA. The CDR3 is made up of 16 amino acids.

The rearrangement links TRBV7-9 to TRBJ1-1; D unresolved. There are 13 residues in the CDR3. The ends were cut back, 1 base at V and 8 bases at J, with 11 bases in the middle. CDR1 is SEHNR, CDR2 FQNEAQ, per germline (reference sequence). The CDR3: CASSLGGSNEAFF. In nucleotides, the CDR3 is TGTGCCAGCAGCTTAGGGGGTTCCAACGAAGCTTTCTTT. Complete variable domain (other parts from reference TRBV7-9 and TRBJ1-1): DTGVSQNPRHKITKRGQNVTFRCDPISEHNRLYWYRQTLGQGPEFLTYFQNEAQLEKSRLLSDRFSAERPKGSFSTLEIQRTEQGDSAMYLCASSLGGSNEAFFGQGTRLTVV.

The V gene is TRBV6-2 or TRBV6-3, the J gene TRBJ2-1; 10 bases align to TRBD1. J lost 5 bases, V lost 0 bases, and 4 bases had no gene match. Germline loops: CDR1 MNHEY, CDR2 SVGEGT. This CDR3 is built from 16 residues. CDR3 region: CASSYSDRGSHNEQFF. The CDR3 DNA follows: TGTGCCAGCAGTTACTCGGACAGGGGGAGCCACAATGAGCAGTTCTTC.

The chain employs TRBV4-1 and TRBJ2-1, with D perhaps matching TRBD1 or TRBD2 (5 bases each). The CDR3 loop spans 16 amino acids. Trimming cost V 4 bases and J 3 bases, with 16 bases left between them. Germline-derived CDR1 and CDR2 are MGHRA and YSYEKL. CDR3 protein: CASSRLGARGYNEQFF. Written as DNA, the CDR3 is TGCGCCAGCAGCCGGCTGGGAGCTAGGGGCTACAATGAGCAGTTCTTC.

V gene TRBV19 combines with J gene TRBJ2-2; D call uncertain. In germline, CDR1 is LNHDA, CDR2 SQIVND (reference sequence). The V and J ends lost 3 bases and 2 bases respectively, with 10 bases between them. The length of the CDR3 is 15 residues. CDR3 amino acids: CASSIWVRNTGELFF. As DNA, the CDR3 is TGTGCCAGTAGTATTTGGGTCCGAAACACCGGGGAGCTGTTTTTT.

J is TRBJ1-5 and V is TRBV7-2; D gene unclear. Trimming cost V 2 bases and J 6 bases, with 14 bases left between them. The V gene's germline CDR1 is SGHTA and CDR2 FQGNSA. The CDR3 has 15 amino acids. The CDR3 DNA is TGTGCCAGCAGCTTAACCCTGGGAGGCGGTCAGCCCCAGCATTTT. Translation: CASSLTLGGGQPQHF.

This chain links TRBV5-6 with TRBJ2-1; 11 nucleotides align to TRBD2. Looked up from germline, CDR1 is SGHDT and CDR2 is YYEEEE. The CDR3 spans 15 residues. Trimming removed 2 bases from V and 8 bases from J; junction bases left unmatched: 6. The DNA of the CDR3 is TGTGCCAGCAGCTTTGAGCTAGCGGGAGGTGATGAGCAGTTCTTC. This encodes CASSFELAGGDEQFF.

The chain links TRBV13 to TRBJ2-6, with D possibly TRBD2 on 7 matching bases. The germline V and J ends were trimmed by 0 bases and 0 bases, with 18 bases remaining between them. CDR3 length equals 20 residues. Per the germline V gene, CDR1 is PRHDT and CDR2 is FYEKMQ (reference sequence). The CDR3, as DNA: TGTGCCAGCAGCTTAGGGGTGCTGGGGGGGCGAAGCTCTGGGGCCAACGTCCTGACTTTC. It is translated as CASSLGVLGGRSSGANVLTF.

The chain is built from TRBV29-1 and TRBJ2-3, with TRBD2 identical over 11 bases. Looked up from germline, CDR1 is SQVTM and CDR2 is ANQGSEA. This CDR3 has 17 residues. V shed 6 bases and J 4 bases; nucleotides not matched to a gene: 15. CDR3 loop: CSVDASLLAGDADTQYF. Here the CDR3 DNA reads TGCAGCGTCGACGCCTCGCTACTAGCGGGAGACGCAGATACGCAGTATTTT.

The rearrangement links TRBV28 to TRBJ1-1, with D maybe TRBD1 (5 bases). The CDR3 has 13 amino acids. CDR1 and CDR2 (germline): MDHEN, SYDVKM. The ends were cut back, 5 bases at V and 8 bases at J, with 15 bases in the middle. As DNA, the CDR3 is TGTGCCAGCAGTACTTTGGGGGTTGGGGAAGCTTTCTTT. Translated, it gives CASSTLGVGEAFF.

V is TRBV6-5 and J is TRBJ2-1, with unresolved D. CDR1 is MNHEY and CDR2 is SVGAGI in the germline V gene. Trimming shortened V by 4 bases and J by 4 bases, and 14 bases separated the two germline ends. The CDR3 runs 15 residues. DNA of the CDR3: TGTGCCAGCAGTTCCCTAGGACCCGGGTACAATGAGCAGTTCTTC. Translating it yields CASSSLGPGYNEQFF.

The chain recombines TRBV5-1 with TRBJ2-2, with unresolved D. In germline, CDR1 is SGHRS, CDR2 YFSETQ. Trimming shortened V by 6 bases and J by 6 bases, and 6 bases separated the two germline ends. CDR3 length equals 11 residues. The CDR3 here is CASTTAGELFF. For the CDR3, the DNA is TGCGCCAGCACCACCGCCGGGGAGCTGTTTTTT.

The chain recombines TRBV24-1 with TRBJ2-1; the D gene is possibly TRBD1 (5 bases). Germline-derived CDR1 and CDR2 are KGHDR and SFDVKD. V lost 10 bases to trimming and J lost 8 bases, with 14 bases between them. The CDR3 sequence is 12 residues long. CDR3 loop: CATLSGAHEQFF. CDR3 nucleotide sequence: TGTGCCACTCTATCTGGGGCCCATGAGCAGTTCTTC.

This clone was detected only once. The J gene is TRBJ1-5, the V gene TRBV6-2 or TRBV6-3; D gene ambiguous. V lost 5 bases and J lost 7, with 6 bases in between. CDR3 length: 11 residues. The germline V gene has CDR1 MNHEY and CDR2 SVGEGT. CDR3 region: CASSQGQPQHF. In DNA form, the CDR3 reads TGTGCCAGCAGTCAAGGACAGCCCCAGCATTTT.

The chain carries TRBV19 and TRBJ2-7; 9 nucleotides line up with TRBD2. This CDR3 has 16 residues. V shed 3 bases, J shed 7 bases, and the junction held 13 bases outside the gene matches. Germline V CDR1 and CDR2: LNHDA, SQIVND (reference sequence). CDR3 protein: CASSIAAGGPGGEQYF. Written as DNA, the CDR3 is TGTGCCAGTAGTATTGCAGCGGGAGGCCCAGGAGGGGAGCAGTACTTC.

V is TRBV30 and J is TRBJ1-5; TRBD1 matches 7 bases. The CDR3 extends over 13 amino acids. Germline CDR1 is GTSNPN and CDR2 is SVGIG (reference sequence). Losses at the gene ends were 6 bases for V and 1 base for J; bases not matched to a gene: 3. For the CDR3, the DNA is TGTGCCTGTAAAGGGGGCAGCAATCAGCCCCAGCATTTT. Translated, it gives CACKGGSNQPQHF.

This chain joins TRBV4-1 and TRBJ2-1, with D hard to call. Germline assignment: CDR1 MGHRA and CDR2 YSYEKL. The CDR3 contains 14 residues. V shed 2 bases and J shed 0 bases, with 5 bases lying between them. The CDR3 coding sequence is TGCGCCAGCAGCCAACCGAGCTCCTACAATGAGCAGTTCTTC. It yields the protein CASSQPSSYNEQFF.

In regard to this clone: The junction and the germline gene differ at one end; a read error may be behind it. V gene TRBV6-5 combines with J gene TRBJ2-7, with 7 bases that match TRBD1. CDR3 size: 15 residues. Looked up from germline, CDR1 is MNHEY and CDR2 is SVGAGI. DNA of the CDR3: TGTGCCAGCAGTGACTCCGGACAGGCCCCCTACGAGCAGTACTTC. Amino acid sequence: CASSDSGQAPYEQYF.